This TCR beta chain was documented in a study of blood T cells in healthy people across ages. General study results and limits: Naive T cell percentage and TCR beta diversity correlated strongly. Researchers said unsorted PBMCs prevented a conclusive naive versus antigen-experienced comparison.

As regards this clonotype: Its antigen is unidentified.

CDR3 size: 19 residues. V trimming: 0 bases; J trimming: 0 bases; junction bases outside the gene matches: 12. Germline CDR1 DFQATT, CDR2 SNEGSKA (reference sequence). The people who gave samples were healthy Caucasians from Russia, aged roughly 6 to 100. Sample-barcoded 5' priming and a J-beta primer mix drove a second PCR of about 6 to 11 cycles. Through a template-switch adaptor with 12 random nucleotides, each cDNA molecule received a tag. MiXCR, run by TCRdb on the 5' RACE reads, gives a single entry per CDR3 protein. Among about 680,000 distinct CDR3 sequences, 45% to 50% were seen once, and the ten largest hold roughly 34%.

The TCR sequence derives from a woman in her sixties in good health. This chain links TRBV20-1 with TRBJ1-5; 9 positions match TRBD1. The source material was blood. The CDR3 loop is CSARDTGGTALYSNQPQHF. CDR3 sequence (DNA): TGCAGTGCTAGAGACACAGGGGGCACCGCCTTATATAGCAATCAGCCCCAGCATTTT.